The 4 T cell receptor beta chains below were found in one sample sequenced in a study of T cell responses to AZD1222 COVID-19 vaccine. Method: immunoSEQ multiplex PCR; TCRdb's copy keeps in-frame clones and lacks some. The repertoire has 90,000 to 150,000 clones, over 75% of them found once; the top ten carry just under 9.5%. Source: peripheral blood, taken on day 0 of AZD1222 vaccination. These receptors were obtained from an adult in good health.

This clone is a singleton in its sample. The chain is built from TRBV5-1 and TRBJ1-1; no clear D gene. V was pared by 5 bases and J by 0 bases, with 17 bases between. In germline, CDR1 is SGHRS, CDR2 YFSETQ. CDR3 length: 16 amino acids. The CDR3 spells CASRFQSLSMNTEAFF. The CDR3 DNA reads TGCGCCAGCAGATTTCAGTCCCTTAGTATGAACACTGAAGCTTTCTTT.

This clone appeared once. The J gene is TRBJ2-7, the V gene TRBV19; 9 bases agree with TRBD1. The germline V gene has CDR1 LNHDA and CDR2 SQIVND (reference sequence). The trim removed 4 bases at V and 6 bases at J, leaving 7 bases unmatched. CDR3 size: 14 residues. The CDR3 region has the DNA TGTGCCAGTAGTACGACAGGGGGTGGTGTCGAGCAGTACTTC. Residues: CASSTTGGGVEQYF.

The CDR3 spells CASSSRQGSSYEQYF. As DNA, the CDR3 is TGTGCCAGCAGTTCCCGACAGGGGTCCAGCTACGAGCAGTACTTC. This chain uses TRBV28 with TRBJ2-7, with 8 nucleotides matching TRBD1. Per the germline V gene, CDR1 is MDHEN and CDR2 is SYDVKM. CDR3 length equals 15 residues. The junction had 8 bases not matched to a gene; V was cut back by 4 bases and J by 3 bases.

The V gene is TRBV7-9, the J gene TRBJ1-1, with D possibly being TRBD1 (6 bases). The CDR3 is made up of 12 amino acids. From germline, CDR1 is SEHNR and CDR2 FQNEAQ (reference sequence). V gave up 7 bases and J gave up 4 bases, with 10 bases separating them. The CDR3 DNA is TGTGCCAGCACCCAGGGGCTCACTGAAGCTTTCTTT. This encodes CASTQGLTEAFF.